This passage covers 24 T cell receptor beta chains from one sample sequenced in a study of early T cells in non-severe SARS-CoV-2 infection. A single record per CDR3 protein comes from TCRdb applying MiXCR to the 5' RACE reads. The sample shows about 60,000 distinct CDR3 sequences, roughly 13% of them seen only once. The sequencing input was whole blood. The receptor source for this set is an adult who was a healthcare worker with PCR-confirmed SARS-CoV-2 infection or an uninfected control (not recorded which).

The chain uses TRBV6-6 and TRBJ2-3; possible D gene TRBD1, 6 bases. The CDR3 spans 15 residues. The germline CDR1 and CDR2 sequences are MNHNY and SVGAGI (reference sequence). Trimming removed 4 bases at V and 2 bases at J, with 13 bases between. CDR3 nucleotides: TGTGCCAGCAGTTTCCGACAGGACGACACAGATACGCAGTATTTT. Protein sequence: CASSFRQDDTDTQYF.

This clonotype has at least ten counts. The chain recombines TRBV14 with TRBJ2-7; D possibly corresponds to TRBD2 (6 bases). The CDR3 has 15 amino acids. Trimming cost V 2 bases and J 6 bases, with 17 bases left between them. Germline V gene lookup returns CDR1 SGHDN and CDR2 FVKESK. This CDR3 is CASSQRLAALVEQYF. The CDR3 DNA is TGTGCCAGCAGCCAACGGTTAGCGGCCCTTGTCGAGCAGTACTTC.

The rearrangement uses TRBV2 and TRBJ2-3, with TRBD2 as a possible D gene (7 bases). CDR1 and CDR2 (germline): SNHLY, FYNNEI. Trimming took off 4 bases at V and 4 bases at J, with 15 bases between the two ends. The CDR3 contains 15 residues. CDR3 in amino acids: CASSGAGARSDTQYF. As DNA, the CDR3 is TGTGCCAGCAGTGGCGCGGGGGCGCGTTCAGATACGCAGTATTTT.

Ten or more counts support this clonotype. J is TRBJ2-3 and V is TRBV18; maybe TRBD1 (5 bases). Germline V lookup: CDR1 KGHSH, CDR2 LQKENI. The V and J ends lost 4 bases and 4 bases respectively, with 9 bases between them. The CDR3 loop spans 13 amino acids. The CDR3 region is CASSRPGSDTQYF. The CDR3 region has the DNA TGTGCCAGCTCACGCCCAGGGTCAGATACGCAGTATTTT.

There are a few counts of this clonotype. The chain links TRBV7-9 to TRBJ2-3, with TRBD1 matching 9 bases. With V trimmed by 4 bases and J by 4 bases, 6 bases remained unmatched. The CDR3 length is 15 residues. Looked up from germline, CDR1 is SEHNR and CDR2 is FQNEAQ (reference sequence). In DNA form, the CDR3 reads TGTGCCAGCAGCTCGACAGGGGGATGGTCAGATACGCAGTATTTT. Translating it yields CASSSTGGWSDTQYF.

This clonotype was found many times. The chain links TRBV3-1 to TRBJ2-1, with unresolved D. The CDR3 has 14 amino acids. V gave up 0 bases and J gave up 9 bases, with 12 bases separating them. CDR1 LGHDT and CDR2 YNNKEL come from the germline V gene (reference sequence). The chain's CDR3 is CASSQDEARSEQFF. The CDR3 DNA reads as TGTGCCAGCAGCCAAGATGAGGCGAGAAGTGAGCAGTTCTTC.

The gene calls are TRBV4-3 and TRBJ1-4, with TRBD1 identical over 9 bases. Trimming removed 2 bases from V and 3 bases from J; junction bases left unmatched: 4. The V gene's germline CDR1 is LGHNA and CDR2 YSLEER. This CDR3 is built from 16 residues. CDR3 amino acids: CASSQRGQGANEKLFF. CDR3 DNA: TGCGCCAGCAGCCAAAGGGGACAGGGAGCTAATGAAAAACTGTTTTTT.

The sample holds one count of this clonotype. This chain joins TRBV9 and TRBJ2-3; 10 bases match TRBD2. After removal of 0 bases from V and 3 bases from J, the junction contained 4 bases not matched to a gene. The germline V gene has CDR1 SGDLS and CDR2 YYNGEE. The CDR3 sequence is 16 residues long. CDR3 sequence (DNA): TGTGCCAGCAGCGTAGATGGGACTAGCGTAACAGATACGCAGTATTTT. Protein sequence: CASSVDGTSVTDTQYF. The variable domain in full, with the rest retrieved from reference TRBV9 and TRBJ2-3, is DSGVTQTPKHLITATGQRVTLRCSPRSGDLSVYWYQQSLDQGLQFLIQYYNGEERAKGNILERFSAQQFPDLHSELNLSSLELGDSALYFCASSVDGTSVTDTQYFGPGTRLTVL.

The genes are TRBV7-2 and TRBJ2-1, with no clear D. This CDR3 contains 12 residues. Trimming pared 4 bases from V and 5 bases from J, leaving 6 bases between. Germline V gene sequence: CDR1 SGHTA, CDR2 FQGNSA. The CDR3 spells CASSSYNNEQFF. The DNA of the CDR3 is TGTGCCAGCAGCTCGTACAACAATGAGCAGTTCTTC.

The CDR3 nucleotides are TGTGCCAGCACCGGACAGGCGGGGACTGAAGCTTTCTTT. Translated, it gives CASTGQAGTEAFF. V is TRBV2 and J is TRBJ1-1; 7 nucleotides match TRBD1. This CDR3 has 13 residues. Germline CDR1 is SNHLY and CDR2 is FYNNEI. J lost 5 bases, V lost 7 bases, and 7 bases had no gene match.

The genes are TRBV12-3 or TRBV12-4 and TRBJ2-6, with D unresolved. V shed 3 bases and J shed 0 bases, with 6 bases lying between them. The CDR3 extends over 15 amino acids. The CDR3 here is CASSFLSSGANVLTF. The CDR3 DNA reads TGTGCCAGCAGTTTTTTGAGCTCTGGGGCCAACGTCCTGACTTTC.

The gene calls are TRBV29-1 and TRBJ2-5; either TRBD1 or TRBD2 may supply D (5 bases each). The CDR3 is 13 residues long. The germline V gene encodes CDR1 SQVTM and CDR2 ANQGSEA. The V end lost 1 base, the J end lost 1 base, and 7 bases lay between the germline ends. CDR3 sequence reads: CSVEVGTQETQYF. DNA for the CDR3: TGCAGCGTTGAAGTGGGGACCCAAGAGACCCAGTACTTC.

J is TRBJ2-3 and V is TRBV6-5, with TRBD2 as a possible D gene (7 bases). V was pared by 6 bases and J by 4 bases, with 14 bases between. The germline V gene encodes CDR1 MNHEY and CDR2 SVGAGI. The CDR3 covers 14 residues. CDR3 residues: CASRKGGGADTQYF. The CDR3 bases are TGTGCCAGCAGGAAGGGGGGAGGGGCAGATACGCAGTATTTT.

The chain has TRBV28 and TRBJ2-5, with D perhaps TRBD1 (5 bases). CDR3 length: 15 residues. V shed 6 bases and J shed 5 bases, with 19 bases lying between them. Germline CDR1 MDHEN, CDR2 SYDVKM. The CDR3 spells CASSSATARAETQYF. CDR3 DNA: TGTGCCAGCAGCTCTGCTACCGCCAGGGCGGAGACCCAGTACTTC. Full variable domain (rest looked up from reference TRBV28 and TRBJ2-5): DVKVTQSSRYLVKRTGEKVFLECVQDMDHENMFWYRQDPGLGLRLIYFSYDVKMKEKGDIPEGYSVSREKKERFSLILESASTNQTSMYLCASSSATARAETQYFGPGTRLLVL.

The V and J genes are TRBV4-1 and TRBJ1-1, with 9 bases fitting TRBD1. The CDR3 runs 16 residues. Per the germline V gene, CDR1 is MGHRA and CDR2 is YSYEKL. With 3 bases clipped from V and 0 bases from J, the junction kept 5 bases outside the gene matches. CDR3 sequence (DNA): TGCGCCAGCAGCCACGGGACAGGGTATATGAACACTGAAGCTTTCTTT. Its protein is CASSHGTGYMNTEAFF.

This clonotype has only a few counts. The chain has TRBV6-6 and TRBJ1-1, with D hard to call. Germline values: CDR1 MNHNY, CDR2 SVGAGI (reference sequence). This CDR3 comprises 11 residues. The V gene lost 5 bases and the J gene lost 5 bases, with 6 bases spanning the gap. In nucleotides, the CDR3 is TGTGCCAGCAGTGGAGGGACTGAAGCTTTCTTT. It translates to CASSGGTEAFF.

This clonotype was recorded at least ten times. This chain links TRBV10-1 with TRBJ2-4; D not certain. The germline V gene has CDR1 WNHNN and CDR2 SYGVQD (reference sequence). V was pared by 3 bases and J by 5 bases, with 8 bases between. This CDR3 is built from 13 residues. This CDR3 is CASSDRAENIQYF. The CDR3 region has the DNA TGCGCCAGCAGTGATCGGGCAGAAAACATTCAGTACTTC.

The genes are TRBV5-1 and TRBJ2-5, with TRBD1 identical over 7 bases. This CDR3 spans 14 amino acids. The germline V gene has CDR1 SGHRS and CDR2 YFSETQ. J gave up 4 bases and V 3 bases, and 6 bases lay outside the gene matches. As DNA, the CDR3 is TGCGCCAGCAGCTCGAGGACAGGCGGAGAGACCCAGTACTTC. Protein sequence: CASSSRTGGETQYF.

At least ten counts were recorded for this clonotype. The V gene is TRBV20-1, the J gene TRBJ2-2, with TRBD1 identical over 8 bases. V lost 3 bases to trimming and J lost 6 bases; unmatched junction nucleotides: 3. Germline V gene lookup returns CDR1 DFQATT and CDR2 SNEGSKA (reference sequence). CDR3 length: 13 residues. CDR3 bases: TGCAGTGCTAGCGAACAGGGGGCCGGGGAGCTGTTTTTT. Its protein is CSASEQGAGELFF.

This CDR3 reads CASSLDRGEAFF. The CDR3 bases are TGTGCCAGCAGCTTAGACAGAGGTGAAGCTTTCTTT. This sequence joins TRBV11-2 and TRBJ1-1; D remains unclear. Between the trimmed V and J ends, which lost 0 bases and 7 bases, there was a span of 6 bases. Germline values: CDR1 SGHAT, CDR2 FQNNGV. The CDR3 spans 12 residues.

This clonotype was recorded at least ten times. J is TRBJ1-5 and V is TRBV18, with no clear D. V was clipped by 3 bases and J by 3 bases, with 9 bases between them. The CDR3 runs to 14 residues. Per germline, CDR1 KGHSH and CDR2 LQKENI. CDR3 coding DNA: TGTGCCAGCTCACCCGAAACTTCCAATCAGCCCCAGCATTTT. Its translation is CASSPETSNQPQHF.

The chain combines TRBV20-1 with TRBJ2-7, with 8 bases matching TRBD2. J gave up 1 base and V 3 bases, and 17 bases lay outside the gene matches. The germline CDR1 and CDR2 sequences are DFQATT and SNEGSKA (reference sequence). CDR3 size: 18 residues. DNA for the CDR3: TGCAGTGCTAGGCTCAACGAGCGGGAGAGGTCGTGGTCCTACGAGCAGTACTTC. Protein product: CSARLNERERSWSYEQYF.

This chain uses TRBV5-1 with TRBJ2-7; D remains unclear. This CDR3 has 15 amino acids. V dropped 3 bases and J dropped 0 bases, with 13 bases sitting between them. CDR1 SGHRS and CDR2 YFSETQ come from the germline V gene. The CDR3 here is CASSSSPAASYEQYF. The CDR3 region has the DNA TGCGCCAGCAGCTCGAGCCCGGCAGCCTCCTACGAGCAGTACTTC.

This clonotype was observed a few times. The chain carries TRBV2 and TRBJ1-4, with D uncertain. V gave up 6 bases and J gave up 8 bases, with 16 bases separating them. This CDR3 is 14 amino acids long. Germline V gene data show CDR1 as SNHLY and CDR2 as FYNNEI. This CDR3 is CASSPMGFREKLFF. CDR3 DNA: TGTGCCAGCAGCCCCATGGGCTTTCGGGAAAAACTGTTTTTT.